These 15 T cell receptor beta chains came from one sample sequenced in a study of immune heterogeneity within non-small cell lung tumors. The TCR beta CDR3 region underwent multiplex PCR amplification with 32 V and 13 J primers. Using its own MiXCR run on the multiplex PCR reads, TCRdb lists one record per CDR3 protein. The sample consists of some 22,000 distinct CDR3 sequences, about 30% of them appearing once. Bulk tumor genomic DNA, about 570 ng per sample, was the template. Biopsies, several per primary tumor and spaced far apart, were collected during surgery. Enrolled patients presented with newly diagnosed, previously untreated non-small cell lung cancer and underwent curative surgery. The sample comprised lung tumor tissue. The receptors shown here come from a man in his forties with non-small cell lung cancer.

This clonotype showed up just a few times. The V and J genes are TRBV20-1 and TRBJ2-4, with D perhaps matching TRBD2 (7 bases). V lost 1 base to trimming and J lost 2 bases, with 18 bases between them. There are 17 residues in the CDR3. Germline V gene lookup returns CDR1 DFQATT and CDR2 SNEGSKA (reference sequence). The CDR3 bases are TGCAGTGCTAGAGGTACAGGGAGGGCCTGGTCCAAAAACATTCAGTACTTC. Its protein product is CSARGTGRAWSKNIQYF.

With regard to this clonotype: A much larger clone sits a single nucleotide away, making a read error possible. The rearrangement joins TRBV5-1 to TRBJ2-7; D is perhaps TRBD1 (6 bases). The CDR3 is 14 amino acids. CDR1 SGHRS and CDR2 YFSETQ come from the germline V gene. The chain's CDR3 is CASSSLEGGFEEYF. The CDR3 DNA reads TGCGCCAGCAGCTCCCTGGAAGGGGGATTCGAGGAGTACTTC.

Relative to its sample, this clonotype is medium-sized. The chain combines TRBV19 with TRBJ1-5; a possible D gene is TRBD1 (6 bases). Per germline, CDR1 LNHDA and CDR2 SQIVND (reference sequence). The V end lost 6 bases, the J end lost 7 bases, and 16 bases lay between the germline ends. The CDR3 is made up of 14 amino acids. The CDR3 loop reads CASSRNRVGQPQHF. In DNA, the CDR3 is TGTGCCAGTAGCCGGAACAGGGTCGGCCAGCCCCAGCATTTT. The whole variable domain, remainder taken from reference TRBV19 and TRBJ1-5, is DGGITQSPKYLFRKEGQNVTLSCEQNLNHDAMYWYRQDPGQGLRLIYYSQIVNDFQKGDIAEGYSVSREKKESFPLTVTSAQKNPTAFYLCASSRNRVGQPQHFGDGTRLSIL.

CDR3 in DNA: TGTGCCAGCAGCGTAGTGCCGGGAGACACTGAAGCTTTCTTT. Its translation: CASSVVPGDTEAFF. The gene calls are TRBV9 and TRBJ1-1; no definite D call. The V end lost 0 bases, the J end lost 3 bases, and 9 bases lay between the germline ends. Per germline, CDR1 SGDLS and CDR2 YYNGEE. CDR3 length: 14 amino acids.

This clonotype was detected only a few times. The rearrangement links TRBV27 to TRBJ2-2; no clear D. The germline V and J ends were trimmed by 4 bases and 7 bases, with 7 bases remaining between them. The germline CDR1 and CDR2 sequences are MNHEY and SMNVEV (reference sequence). This CDR3 has 12 amino acids. In DNA form, the CDR3 reads TGTGCCAGCAGTTGGCCCCTCGGGGAGCTGTTTTTT. Protein product: CASSWPLGELFF.

In regard to this clonotype: With a much larger clone just one base away, this may be a read error. The chain recombines TRBV13 with TRBJ1-6; D remains unclear. The CDR3 sequence is 15 residues long. Per germline, CDR1 PRHDT and CDR2 FYEKMQ (reference sequence). The CDR3 DNA reads TGTTCCAGCAGCACCTTCGACATAACCAATTCACCCCTCCACTTT. Translated: CSSSTFDITNSPLHF.

This clonotype was seen more than once but under ten times. This chain's CDR3 is CASIRRVNTEAFF. CDR3 coding DNA: TGTGCCAGCATAAGGAGGGTGAACACTGAAGCTTTCTTT. This chain joins TRBV12-3 or TRBV12-4 and TRBJ1-1; D is unresolved. Trimming removed 7 bases at V and 0 bases at J, with 9 bases between. The CDR3 is 13 residues long.

This clonotype appeared many times. V and J are TRBV5-1 and TRBJ1-1; no clear D gene. V was cut by 4 bases and J by 1 base, with 17 bases left in between. CDR1 and CDR2 from the germline V gene are SGHRS and YFSETQ. The CDR3 extends over 16 amino acids. CDR3 nucleotides: TGCGCCAGCAGCCCACCGTCCCGGGTGAAGAACACTGAAGCTTTCTTT. Translated: CASSPPSRVKNTEAFF.

V is TRBV20-1 and J is TRBJ2-1; D gene uncertain. This CDR3 is built from 11 residues. The V gene's germline CDR1 is DFQATT and CDR2 SNEGSKA (reference sequence). Trimming left V 5 bases short and J 7 bases short, with 9 bases between. CDR3: CSAQDGNEQFF. CDR3 sequence (DNA): TGCAGTGCTCAGGACGGGAATGAGCAGTTCTTC.

This clonotype was counted between two and nine times. V and J are TRBV20-1 and TRBJ2-5; TRBD1 might be the D (5 bases). Germline lookup yields CDR1 DFQATT and CDR2 SNEGSKA (reference sequence). V was pared by 6 bases and J by 1 base, with 12 bases between. The CDR3 length is 13 residues. CDR3 bases: TGCAGTGCGACGACAGCTTTCCAAGAGACCCAGTACTTC. Translated, it gives CSATTAFQETQYF.

In regard to this clonotype: This may stem from a read error, because a much larger clone lies one nucleotide away. The chain recombines TRBV4-2 with TRBJ1-3; possible D gene TRBD1, 5 bases. Per germline, CDR1 LGHNA and CDR2 YNFKEQ. The length of the CDR3 is 16 residues. The CDR3 DNA follows: TGTGTCAGCAGCCAAGACCGGGCAGGGACGGGAAACACCATATATTTT. This sequence encodes CVSSQDRAGTGNTIYF.

This clonotype was counted ten times or more. The chain is built from TRBV19 and TRBJ2-4; the D call may be TRBD1 or TRBD2 (5 bases each). The CDR3 contains 17 residues. V was clipped by 6 bases and J by 0 bases, with 18 bases between them. Germline V gives CDR1 LNHDA, CDR2 SQIVND (reference sequence). As DNA, the CDR3 is TGTGCCAGTAGCCCCGAGGGGAATTCTCTAGCCAAAAACATTCAGTACTTC. It translates to CASSPEGNSLAKNIQYF. Full variable domain (remainder filled in from reference TRBV19 and TRBJ2-4): DGGITQSPKYLFRKEGQNVTLSCEQNLNHDAMYWYRQDPGQGLRLIYYSQIVNDFQKGDIAEGYSVSREKKESFPLTVTSAQKNPTAFYLCASSPEGNSLAKNIQYFGAGTRLSVL.

Comment on this clonotype: This may be a read error: a much more frequent sequence differs by one nucleotide. The chain has TRBV27 and TRBJ1-5, with D possibly matching TRBD1 (6 bases). V lost 8 bases to trimming and J lost 9 bases, with 17 bases between them. CDR1 MNHEY and CDR2 SMNVEV come from the germline V gene (reference sequence). The CDR3 totals 13 residues. In DNA, the CDR3 is TGTGCCAGCGGAAGGACAGCGAATGGGCCCCAGCATTTT. It specifies CASGRTANGPQHF.

V gene TRBV4-2 combines with J gene TRBJ2-3; 8 bases agree with TRBD2. The CDR3 contains 17 residues. With 1 base clipped from V and 5 bases from J, the junction kept 11 bases outside the gene matches. Germline loops: CDR1 LGHNA, CDR2 YNFKEQ. The CDR3 sequence is CASSQVVAGRGGDTQYF. The CDR3 bases are TGTGCCAGCAGCCAAGTGGTAGCGGGACGGGGAGGAGATACGCAGTATTTT.

This clonotype turned up a few times. The chain links TRBV9 to TRBJ1-2; 12 bases are a match to TRBD1. Trimming took 3 bases from V and 7 from J; bases not matched to a gene: 7. Per germline, CDR1 SGDLS and CDR2 YYNGEE. The CDR3 extends over 15 amino acids. The CDR3 sequence: CASSAWDRGPGGYTF. The DNA of the CDR3 is TGTGCCAGCAGCGCCTGGGACAGGGGGCCGGGTGGCTACACCTTC.